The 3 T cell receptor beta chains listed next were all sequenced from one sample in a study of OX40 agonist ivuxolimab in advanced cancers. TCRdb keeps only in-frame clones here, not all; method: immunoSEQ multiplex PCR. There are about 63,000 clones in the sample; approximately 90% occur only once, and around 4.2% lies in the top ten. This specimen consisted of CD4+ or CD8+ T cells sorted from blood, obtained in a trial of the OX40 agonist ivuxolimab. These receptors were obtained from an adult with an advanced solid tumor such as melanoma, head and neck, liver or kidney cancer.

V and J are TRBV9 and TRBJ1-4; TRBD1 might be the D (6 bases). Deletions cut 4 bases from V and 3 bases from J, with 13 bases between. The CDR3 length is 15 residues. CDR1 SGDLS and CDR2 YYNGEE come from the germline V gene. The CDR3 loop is CASSPEGGSNEKLFF. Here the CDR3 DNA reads TGTGCCAGCAGCCCCGAAGGGGGGTCTAATGAAAAACTGTTTTTT.

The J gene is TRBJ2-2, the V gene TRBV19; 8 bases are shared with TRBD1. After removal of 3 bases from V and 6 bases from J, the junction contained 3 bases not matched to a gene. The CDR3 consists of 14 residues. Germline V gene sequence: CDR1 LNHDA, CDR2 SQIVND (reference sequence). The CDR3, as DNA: TGTGCCAGTAGTATCACACAGGGGGCCGGGGAGCTGTTTTTT. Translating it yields CASSITQGAGELFF. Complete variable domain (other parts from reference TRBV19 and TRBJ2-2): DGGITQSPKYLFRKEGQNVTLSCEQNLNHDAMYWYRQDPGQGLRLIYYSQIVNDFQKGDIAEGYSVSREKKESFPLTVTSAQKNPTAFYLCASSITQGAGELFFGEGSRLTVL.

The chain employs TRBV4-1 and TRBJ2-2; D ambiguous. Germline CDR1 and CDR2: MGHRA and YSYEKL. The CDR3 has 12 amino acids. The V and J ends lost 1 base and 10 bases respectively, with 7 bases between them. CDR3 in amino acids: CASSQGGEELFF. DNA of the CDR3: TGCGCCAGCAGCCAAGGTGGGGAGGAGCTGTTTTTT.